This passage covers 27 T cell receptor beta chains from one sample sequenced in a study of cytomegalovirus exposure and HLA in healthy donors. The PCR made use of 60 Vbeta and 13 Jbeta primers. Using immunoSEQ multiplex PCR, the repertoire was profiled, and TCRdb retains in-frame clones only, with some absent. The data contain approximately 150,000 clones, around 72% of them singletons. Sample: PBMCs. The receptors come from a man in his forties in good health and CMV-seronegative.

The V call is TRBV19, the J call TRBJ2-7, with 11 bases lining up with TRBD1. Losses at the gene ends were 4 bases for V and 3 bases for J; bases not matched to a gene: 5. Germline assignment: CDR1 LNHDA and CDR2 SQIVND (reference sequence). The CDR3 loop spans 15 amino acids. CDR3 sequence reads: CASSTGQGAFYEQYF. The CDR3 DNA sequence: TGTGCCAGTAGTACCGGACAGGGGGCGTTCTACGAGCAGTACTTC.

The genes are TRBV19 and TRBJ1-5, with 7 bases matching TRBD1. CDR1 and CDR2 from the germline V gene are LNHDA and SQIVND (reference sequence). The CDR3 covers 14 residues. V lost 7 bases and J lost 5; bases outside the gene matches: 8. The CDR3 nucleotides are TGTGCCAGTACCCACCGACAGGGCTATCAGCCCCAGCATTTT. Its translation is CASTHRQGYQPQHF. The full variable domain, rest sourced from reference TRBV19 and TRBJ1-5, is DGGITQSPKYLFRKEGQNVTLSCEQNLNHDAMYWYRQDPGQGLRLIYYSQIVNDFQKGDIAEGYSVSREKKESFPLTVTSAQKNPTAFYLCASTHRQGYQPQHFGDGTRLSIL.

This clone was observed a handful of times. The chain links TRBV28 to TRBJ2-7; possible D gene TRBD2, 6 bases. V was shortened by 7 bases and J by 2 bases, with 15 bases between the two germline ends. Germline values: CDR1 MDHEN, CDR2 SYDVKM. The CDR3 has 14 residues. The CDR3 nucleotides read TGTGCCAGCAACCCCCCCGGGGGAACCTACGAGCAGTACTTC. It encodes CASNPPGGTYEQYF.

The V gene is TRBV9, the J gene TRBJ2-3, with 7 bases that match TRBD2. Germline CDR1 is SGDLS and CDR2 is YYNGEE. Trimming removed 1 base from V and 4 bases from J; junction bases left unmatched: 3. CDR3 length: 14 amino acids. For the CDR3, the DNA is TGTGCCAGCAGCGTAACGGGGGGTTCAGATACGCAGTATTTT. Amino acids: CASSVTGGSDTQYF. Using reference TRBV9 and TRBJ2-3 for the parts outside the CDR3, the full variable domain is DSGVTQTPKHLITATGQRVTLRCSPRSGDLSVYWYQQSLDQGLQFLIQYYNGEERAKGNILERFSAQQFPDLHSELNLSSLELGDSALYFCASSVTGGSDTQYFGPGTRLTVL.

This clone came up once. Written as DNA, the CDR3 is TGTGCCTGGAGTAAGGGACAGGGCATTTTCCCCTACGAGCAGTACTTC. It yields the protein CAWSKGQGIFPYEQYF. The chain is built from TRBV30 and TRBJ2-7, with 9 bases identical to TRBD1. CDR1 GTSNPN and CDR2 SVGIG come from the germline V gene (reference sequence). J gave up 2 bases and V 2 bases, and 10 bases lay outside the gene matches. This CDR3 has 16 residues.

The chain carries TRBV7-9 and TRBJ2-3, with TRBD1 matching over 8 bases. CDR3 length equals 15 residues. Losses at the gene ends were 3 bases for V and 5 bases for J; bases not matched to a gene: 7. Germline CDR1 is SEHNR and CDR2 is FQNEAQ (reference sequence). In nucleotides, the CDR3 is TGTGCCAGCAGCTTGCCGGCAGGGGGCTTAGATACGCAGTATTTT. Its protein is CASSLPAGGLDTQYF.

This clone was counted a few times. The rearrangement joins TRBV5-6 to TRBJ2-1; a weak D match, TRBD2 (6 bases). V gave up 4 bases and J gave up 2 bases, with 16 bases separating them. Germline V gene sequence: CDR1 SGHDT, CDR2 YYEEEE. This CDR3 contains 16 residues. The CDR3 coding sequence is TGTGCCAGCAGCCCGATAGCGGATCGCACCTACAATGAGCAGTTCTTC. It yields the protein CASSPIADRTYNEQFF.

The chain couples TRBV2 to TRBJ1-1; 11 bases map to TRBD1. V dropped 6 bases and J dropped 3; count of bases not matched to a gene: 3. The CDR3 runs to 14 residues. Per germline, CDR1 SNHLY and CDR2 FYNNEI. In DNA form, the CDR3 reads TGTGCCAGCAGAGCGGGACAGGGGGACACTGAAGCTTTCTTT. Translated: CASRAGQGDTEAFF.

The chain links TRBV6-5 to TRBJ1-1; D is uncertain. Trimming pared 2 bases from V and 9 bases from J, leaving 13 bases between. Germline V gene lookup returns CDR1 MNHEY and CDR2 SVGAGI. This CDR3 spans 13 amino acids. In nucleotides, the CDR3 is TGTGCCAGCAGTTACGACACCCGGGGTAAAGCTTTCTTT. It codes for CASSYDTRGKAFF.

The CDR3, as DNA: TGTGCCAGCAGCTTGTCCTCTGGGGGGGCCTACGAGCAGTACTTC. This encodes CASSLSSGGAYEQYF. The chain recombines TRBV7-6 with TRBJ2-7; 7 nucleotides match TRBD2. Germline CDR1 reads SGHVS; CDR2 reads FNYEAQ. The trim removed 3 bases at V and 2 bases at J, leaving 7 bases unmatched. The CDR3 has 15 residues.

This clone has more than one count but fewer than ten. The chain carries TRBV5-1 and TRBJ2-1, with TRBD2 matching over 11 bases. Germline V gene sequence: CDR1 SGHRS, CDR2 YFSETQ. Trimming at V came to 3 bases and at J to 4 bases, leaving 9 bases not matched to a gene. This CDR3 has 17 amino acids. The CDR3 DNA reads TGCGCCAGCAGCTCATCTAGCGGGGGGATAATTTACAATGAGCAGTTCTTC. Translation: CASSSSSGGIIYNEQFF.

This clone appeared once. The chain is built from TRBV7-2 and TRBJ2-5, with TRBD2 matching 8 bases. Germline CDR1 SGHTA, CDR2 FQGNSA. The ends lost 5 bases at V and 5 bases at J; junction bases unmatched: 16. The CDR3 is made up of 17 amino acids. The CDR3 DNA sequence: TGTGCCAGCAGCCCCCGTCCGGAAAAGCGGGGGCGGGAGACCCAGTACTTC. Translating gives CASSPRPEKRGRETQYF.

The rearrangement links TRBV5-5 to TRBJ2-2; D may be TRBD1 (5 bases). The germline gives CDR1 SGHKS, CDR2 YYEKEE (reference sequence). CDR3 length: 15 amino acids. The ends were cut back, 0 bases at V and 5 bases at J, with 11 bases in the middle. The CDR3 DNA reads TGTGCCAGCAGCTTGGAGCAGGGTGGGACCGGGGAGCTGTTTTTT. Amino acid sequence: CASSLEQGGTGELFF.

CDR3: CASSESWGGRTDTQYF. Here the CDR3 DNA reads TGTGCCAGCAGTGAGAGTTGGGGCGGTCGCACAGATACGCAGTATTTT. The chain carries TRBV2 and TRBJ2-3; possible D gene TRBD1, 5 bases. This CDR3 spans 16 amino acids. Trimming cost V 3 bases and J 1 base, with 14 bases left between them. Germline V lookup: CDR1 SNHLY, CDR2 FYNNEI.

This sequence joins TRBV28 and TRBJ2-7; D not certain. The CDR3 has 12 amino acids. Germline CDR1 reads MDHEN; CDR2 reads SYDVKM. V gave up 3 bases and J gave up 4 bases, with 7 bases separating them. DNA of the CDR3: TGTGCCAGCAGTTTGGCCAGGTACGAGCAGTACTTC. Amino acids: CASSLARYEQYF.

V and J are TRBV4-3 and TRBJ2-7; D may be TRBD2 (5 bases). Per germline, CDR1 LGHNA and CDR2 YSLEER. The CDR3 length is 17 residues. V lost 0 bases and J lost 0, with 15 bases in between. The CDR3 DNA sequence: TGCGCCAGCAGCCAAGATGGAACTAGTCGGAGCTCCTACGAGCAGTACTTC. This gives the protein CASSQDGTSRSSYEQYF.

The table lists this clone with a count of one. The chain employs TRBV11-1 and TRBJ2-6, with 7 positions matching TRBD2. The V and J ends lost 8 bases and 0 bases, in that order; junction bases with no gene match: 4. The CDR3 runs to 15 residues. Germline values: CDR1 SGHAT, CDR2 FQDESV (reference sequence). CDR3 region: CASLPGGSGANVLTF. For the CDR3, the DNA is TGTGCCAGCCTTCCGGGGGGCTCTGGGGCCAACGTCCTGACTTTC.

The CDR3 DNA is TGTGCCAGCAGCCAAGTCCCACCCGGGGGGGCGAGTACCGGGGAGCTGTTTTTT. Protein product: CASSQVPPGGASTGELFF. This sequence joins TRBV4-2 and TRBJ2-2; 8 nucleotides agree with TRBD2. CDR3 length: 18 amino acids. V dropped 1 base and J dropped 5; count of bases not matched to a gene: 12. CDR1 and CDR2 (germline): LGHNA, YNFKEQ.

The J gene is TRBJ2-7, the V gene TRBV5-6; maybe TRBD2 (6 bases). The ends were cut back, 0 bases at V and 3 bases at J, with 13 bases in the middle. The CDR3 is 15 amino acids. Germline V gene data show CDR1 as SGHDT and CDR2 as YYEEEE. CDR3 amino acids: CASSLGWVGGYEQYF. The CDR3, as DNA: TGTGCCAGCAGCTTGGGCTGGGTCGGGGGCTACGAGCAGTACTTC. Supplemented by reference TRBV5-6 and TRBJ2-7, the full variable domain reads DAGVTQSPTHLIKTRGQQVTLRCSPKSGHDTVSWYQQALGQGPQFIFQYYEEEERQRGNFPDRFSGHQFPNYSSELNVNALLLGDSALYLCASSLGWVGGYEQYFGPGTRLTVT.

The chain combines TRBV9 with TRBJ2-4; 9 bases fit TRBD1. This CDR3 is built from 13 residues. V lost 2 bases, J lost 8 bases, and 2 bases stayed unmatched. Germline V gives CDR1 SGDLS, CDR2 YYNGEE. CDR3 sequence (DNA): TGTGCCAGCAGCGTGGGGGACAGGGACATTCAGTACTTC. Residues: CASSVGDRDIQYF.

The V and J genes are TRBV30 and TRBJ2-1; 7 bases are a match to TRBD2. The germline gives CDR1 GTSNPN, CDR2 SVGIG (reference sequence). CDR3 length: 14 amino acids. Trimming removed 5 bases from V and 2 bases from J; junction bases left unmatched: 6. In DNA form, the CDR3 reads TGTGCCTGGGGGCGGCTAGCGGCCTACAATGAGCAGTTCTTC. It is translated as CAWGRLAAYNEQFF.

The V and J genes are TRBV29-1 and TRBJ2-7; TRBD2 matches 11 bases. After removal of 1 base from V and 8 bases from J, the junction contained 4 bases not matched to a gene. CDR1 is SQVTM and CDR2 is ANQGSEA in the germline V gene. This CDR3 region has 13 residues. CDR3 nucleotide sequence: TGCAGCGTTGAAGGACTAGCGGGAAGTAAGCAGTACTTC. As protein: CSVEGLAGSKQYF.

The chain employs TRBV7-9 and TRBJ1-6; 7 bases match TRBD1. Germline V gene lookup returns CDR1 SEHNR and CDR2 FQNEAQ (reference sequence). The CDR3 length is 15 residues. V lost 4 bases to trimming and J lost 7 bases; unmatched junction nucleotides: 7. The chain's CDR3 is CASSSRDSLNSPLHF. CDR3 DNA: TGTGCCAGCAGCTCTCGGGACAGCCTAAATTCACCCCTCCACTTT. Together with reference TRBV7-9 and TRBJ1-6, the CDR3 gives the full variable domain: DTGVSQNPRHKITKRGQNVTFRCDPISEHNRLYWYRQTLGQGPEFLTYFQNEAQLEKSRLLSDRFSAERPKGSFSTLEIQRTEQGDSAMYLCASSSRDSLNSPLHFGNGTRLTVT.

This clone was seen more than once but under ten times. The chain joins TRBV4-1 to TRBJ1-5, with D possibly matching TRBD1 (6 bases). The ends were cut back, 5 bases at V and 6 bases at J, with 20 bases in the middle. The CDR3 totals 16 residues. CDR1 is MGHRA, CDR2 YSYEKL, per germline. DNA of the CDR3: TGCGCCAGCAGCTTTTCAGGGGACCTGGGGAGTCAGCCCCAGCATTTT. Translating it yields CASSFSGDLGSQPQHF.

A single count supports this clone. The genes are TRBV5-1 and TRBJ2-3; D perhaps matches TRBD2 (7 bases). Germline values: CDR1 SGHRS, CDR2 YFSETQ. Between the trimmed V and J ends, which lost 4 bases and 3 bases, there was a span of 21 bases. The CDR3 covers 17 residues. CDR3 sequence (DNA): TGCGCCAGCAGCCCACCCTCGGGGGCGGGAGAGACAGATACGCAGTATTTT. Translated: CASSPPSGAGETDTQYF.

V and J are TRBV6-6 and TRBJ1-5; D not resolved. Trimming pared 5 bases from V and 5 bases from J, leaving 16 bases between. The CDR3 has 15 amino acids. CDR1 and CDR2 (germline): MNHNY, SVGAGI (reference sequence). The CDR3 loop is CASSKGTERDQPQHF. The CDR3 DNA follows: TGTGCCAGCAGTAAGGGAACAGAGAGGGATCAGCCCCAGCATTTT.

The rearrangement joins TRBV6-5 to TRBJ1-1, with D maybe TRBD1 (6 bases). This CDR3 spans 14 amino acids. With 5 bases removed from V and 2 bases from J, the gap between germline ends came to 12 bases. Germline V lookup: CDR1 MNHEY, CDR2 SVGAGI. CDR3 protein: CASSTRQENTEAFF. As DNA, the CDR3 is TGTGCCAGCAGTACCCGACAGGAAAACACTGAAGCTTTCTTT.